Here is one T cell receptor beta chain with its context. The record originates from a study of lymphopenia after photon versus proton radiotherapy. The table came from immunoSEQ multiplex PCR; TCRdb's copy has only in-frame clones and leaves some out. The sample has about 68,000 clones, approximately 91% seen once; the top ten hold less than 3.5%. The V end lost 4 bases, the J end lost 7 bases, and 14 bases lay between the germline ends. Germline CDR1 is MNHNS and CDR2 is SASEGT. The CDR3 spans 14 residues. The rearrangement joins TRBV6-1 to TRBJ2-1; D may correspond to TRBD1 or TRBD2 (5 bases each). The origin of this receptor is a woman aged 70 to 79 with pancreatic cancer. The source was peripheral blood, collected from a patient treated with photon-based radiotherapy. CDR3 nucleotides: TGTGCCAGCAGTGGCGACAGTACGGGGAATGAGCAGTTCTTC. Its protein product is CASSGDSTGNEQFF.